Each of the 15 T cell receptor beta chains below was sequenced from the same sample in a study of PD-1 blockade in classical Hodgkin lymphoma (dated by TCRdb to between 2020 and 2021). Libraries came from the immunoSEQ multiplex PCR assay. TCRdb limited this immuneACCESS table to in-frame rearrangements with V and J called. A share of clones is missing; checked studies link under half to unresolved V genes, and the rest is unexplained. Here the sample has approximately 12,000 clones; roughly 80% occur a single time. 10% of the sample belongs to the ten largest clones. Explained via the paper, the time point label denotes: cycle 1 day 1 (C1D1), immediately before nivolumab initiation. Every trial patient had relapsed after autologous stem cell transplantation, and cohorts A, B and C differed in prior brentuximab vedotin exposure. The sequencing used peripheral blood mononuclear cells (PBMCs), collected at baseline. The origin of the receptors is a human donor with classical Hodgkin lymphoma.

This clone was observed a single time. The chain couples TRBV9 to TRBJ2-1; TRBD1 is a possible D gene (6 bases). This CDR3 is built from 21 residues. V was shortened by 0 bases and J by 4 bases, with 29 bases between the two germline ends. Germline-derived CDR1 and CDR2 are SGDLS and YYNGEE. CDR3 region: CASSVGPGDIGVALRYNEQFF. CDR3 coding DNA: TGTGCCAGCAGCGTAGGACCAGGGGATATTGGTGTAGCATTAAGATACAATGAGCAGTTCTTC.

The chain uses TRBV5-1 and TRBJ2-7; D is undetermined. Germline V gene data show CDR1 as SGHRS and CDR2 as YFSETQ. The V end was cut by 5 bases, the J end by 3 bases, with 9 bases between. The CDR3 extends over 12 amino acids. CDR3 region: CASSGPSYEQYF. CDR3 bases: TGCGCCAGCAGTGGCCCCAGCTACGAGCAGTACTTC.

The chain combines TRBV30 with TRBJ2-3; the D gene is possibly TRBD2 (6 bases). With 0 bases removed from V and 0 bases from J, the gap between germline ends came to 7 bases. The CDR3 has 14 residues. Looked up from germline, CDR1 is GTSNPN and CDR2 is SVGIG (reference sequence). The CDR3 bases are TGTGCCTGGAGTGTGGGACTGAGCACAGATACGCAGTATTTT. This sequence encodes CAWSVGLSTDTQYF.

This clone was observed once. CDR3 sequence (DNA): TGTGCCAGCAGCTTAGTTGTGGCCCGGGGGCCTAACTATGGCTACACCTTC. This encodes CASSLVVARGPNYGYTF. The chain joins TRBV7-6 to TRBJ1-2, with TRBD1 as a possible D gene (6 bases). With 1 base removed from V and 0 bases from J, the gap between germline ends came to 15 bases. Germline values: CDR1 SGHVS, CDR2 FNYEAQ. The CDR3 loop spans 17 amino acids.

This clone was picked up one time. This chain uses TRBV27 with TRBJ1-5, with 7 bases that match TRBD1. CDR3 length: 15 amino acids. CDR1 MNHEY and CDR2 SMNVEV come from the germline V gene (reference sequence). The ends lost 2 bases at V and 3 bases at J; junction bases unmatched: 4. This chain's CDR3 is CASSLEDRVNQPQHF. The CDR3 bases are TGTGCCAGCAGTTTAGAAGACAGGGTCAATCAGCCCCAGCATTTT.

This clone counts as hyperexpanded. The J gene is TRBJ1-3, the V gene TRBV4-2; D remains unclear. The V end lost 0 bases, the J end lost 4 bases, and 13 bases lay between the germline ends. Looked up from germline, CDR1 is LGHNA and CDR2 is YNFKEQ. CDR3 length: 16 residues. This CDR3 is CASSQEYATSGNTIYF. The DNA of the CDR3 is TGTGCCAGCAGCCAAGAATATGCCACCTCAGGAAACACCATATATTTT.

J is TRBJ2-7 and V is TRBV27, with a tentative D call TRBD2 (5 bases). V was pared by 8 bases and J by 5 bases, with 16 bases between. This CDR3 region has 13 residues. CDR1 is MNHEY and CDR2 is SMNVEV in the germline V gene (reference sequence). CDR3 amino acids: CASSPGSAHEQYF. Written as DNA, the CDR3 is TGTGCCAGCTCCCCGGGAAGTGCTCACGAGCAGTACTTC.

This chain connects TRBV10-3 to TRBJ1-4; the D gene is possibly TRBD1 (6 bases). Trimming took 4 bases from V and 4 from J, leaving 13 bases between them. The germline gives CDR1 ENHRY, CDR2 SYGVKD. The CDR3 covers 15 residues. This CDR3 reads CAISGTGRNNEKLFF. For the CDR3, the DNA is TGTGCCATCAGTGGAACAGGGCGTAATAATGAAAAACTGTTTTTT.

This clone is medium-sized within its sample. This chain uses TRBV28 with TRBJ2-1; D possibly corresponds to TRBD2 (6 bases). The CDR3 spans 14 residues. The germline V gene encodes CDR1 MDHEN and CDR2 SYDVKM. The V end was cut by 7 bases, the J end by 3 bases, with 13 bases between. The CDR3 protein is CASISGGNYNEQFF. The CDR3 DNA follows: TGTGCCAGCATTTCCGGCGGGAACTACAATGAGCAGTTCTTC. Full variable domain (missing parts from reference TRBV28 and TRBJ2-1): DVKVTQSSRYLVKRTGEKVFLECVQDMDHENMFWYRQDPGLGLRLIYFSYDVKMKEKGDIPEGYSVSREKKERFSLILESASTNQTSMYLCASISGGNYNEQFFGPGTRLTVL.

The chain uses TRBV7-9 and TRBJ1-1; 10 bases map to TRBD1. This CDR3 region has 12 residues. Germline CDR1 reads SEHNR; CDR2 reads FQNEAQ (reference sequence). Losses at the gene ends were 5 bases for V and 11 bases for J; bases not matched to a gene: 5. The CDR3 reads CASSTLGQGAFF. CDR3 coding DNA: TGTGCCAGCAGCACCCTGGGACAGGGGGCTTTCTTT.

This clone was seen a handful of times. This chain uses TRBV7-3 with TRBJ2-1; 7 bases agree with TRBD1. CDR3 length equals 15 residues. Germline CDR1 is SGHTA and CDR2 is FQGTGA. The ends lost 4 bases at V and 6 bases at J; junction bases unmatched: 9. The CDR3 reads CASSWDRSLVNEQFF. The CDR3 DNA reads TGTGCCAGCAGCTGGGACAGATCACTGGTCAATGAGCAGTTCTTC.

The chain uses TRBV6-4 and TRBJ1-4; a weak D match, TRBD1 (6 bases). The length of the CDR3 is 14 residues. The germline V gene has CDR1 MRHNA and CDR2 SNTAGT. The ends were cut back, 8 bases at V and 0 bases at J, with 10 bases in the middle. In DNA form, the CDR3 reads TGTGCCAGCGTTAAGGGGGCAACTAATGAAAAACTGTTTTTT. Amino acids: CASVKGATNEKLFF.

The chain joins TRBV6-5 to TRBJ2-3; TRBD2 agrees at 7 bases. Germline assignment: CDR1 MNHEY and CDR2 SVGAGI. This CDR3 is built from 14 residues. The V gene end was trimmed by 5 bases and the J gene end by 6 bases; junction bases not matched to a gene: 8. CDR3 nucleotide sequence: TGTGCCAGCAGTGTGAGGGAGGGCCGGGATACGCAGTATTTT. Residues: CASSVREGRDTQYF.

The chain employs TRBV5-1 and TRBJ2-7; D tentatively reads TRBD1 or TRBD2 (6 bases each). This CDR3 has 13 residues. Germline V lookup: CDR1 SGHRS, CDR2 YFSETQ. The ends were cut back, 4 bases at V and 5 bases at J, with 13 bases in the middle. DNA for the CDR3: TGCGCCAGCAGCCCCACAGGGAGGAACGAGCAGTACTTC. Translated: CASSPTGRNEQYF. The variable domain in full, completed from reference TRBV5-1 and TRBJ2-7, reads KAGVTQTPRYLIKTRGQQVTLSCSPISGHRSVSWYQQTPGQGLQFLFEYFSETQRNKGNFPGRFSGRQFSNSRSEMNVSTLELGDSALYLCASSPTGRNEQYFGPGTRLTVT.

V is TRBV6-5 and J is TRBJ1-2; D perhaps matches TRBD1 (5 bases). Germline CDR1 reads MNHEY; CDR2 reads SVGAGI. Trimming removed 0 bases at V and 8 bases at J, with 13 bases between. The CDR3 is 14 residues long. The CDR3 loop is CASSYSMTVRGYTF. In DNA, the CDR3 is TGTGCCAGCAGTTACTCCATGACAGTGAGAGGCTACACCTTC.